This entry lists 6 T cell receptor beta chains sequenced from one sample in a study of beta chain features in type 1 diabetes (dated by TCRdb to the late 2010s). Library construction relied on the immunoSEQ multiplex PCR assay. The High Capacity cDNA Reverse Transcription Kit was used to reverse transcribe all of the isolated RNA, meaning that expressed TCRB transcripts were what got sequenced. This is the immuneACCESS table as TCRdb keeps it, with only in-frame sequences that have V and J called. A part of the clones is gone; compared with another copy, unresolved V genes explain less than half, and the rest is unexplained. The sample records about 930,000 clones, around a sixth of which are singletons. Together, the top ten hold around 0.02% of the sample. Sequenced input: naive CD4+ T cells from blood. The cell subset or site label, read with the paper, signifies: true naive CD4+ T cells. These TCRs come from a woman aged 18-29 years in good health.

The J gene is TRBJ2-3, the V gene TRBV7-2; perhaps TRBD2 as D (5 bases). Deletions cut 2 bases from V and 5 bases from J, with 11 bases between. CDR1 and CDR2 from the germline V gene are SGHTA and FQGNSA. The CDR3 has 14 amino acids. The CDR3 sequence: CASSLQSGRDTQYF. The CDR3 coding sequence is TGTGCCAGCAGCTTACAAAGCGGCAGAGATACGCAGTATTTT.

This clone was detected only a few times. This chain joins TRBV7-9 and TRBJ2-3; D may be TRBD1 (6 bases). V was clipped by 5 bases and J by 3 bases, with 15 bases between them. CDR3 length: 15 amino acids. CDR1 is SEHNR, CDR2 FQNEAQ, per germline (reference sequence). CDR3 in amino acids: CASSVDRRATDTQYF. The CDR3 DNA sequence: TGTGCCAGCAGCGTCGACAGGCGGGCGACAGATACGCAGTATTTT.

The rearrangement links TRBV28 to TRBJ1-2; 7 bases map to TRBD1. This CDR3 is 14 amino acids long. With 5 bases clipped from V and 8 bases from J, the junction kept 11 bases outside the gene matches. Per germline, CDR1 MDHEN and CDR2 SYDVKM. CDR3 loop: CASSTATGVGGYTF. For the CDR3, the DNA is TGTGCCAGCAGTACCGCTACAGGGGTCGGGGGCTACACCTTC.

This chain connects TRBV7-9 to TRBJ2-7, with 8 nucleotides matching TRBD2. The trim removed 3 bases at V and 0 bases at J, leaving 10 bases unmatched. This CDR3 has 17 amino acids. Germline assignment: CDR1 SEHNR and CDR2 FQNEAQ (reference sequence). The CDR3 coding sequence is TGTGCCAGCAGCTTCTCCCCACTAGCGGTTAGCTCCTACGAGCAGTACTTC. This codes for CASSFSPLAVSSYEQYF.

This chain connects TRBV28 to TRBJ2-5; tentatively, D is TRBD1 (6 bases). The CDR3 has 14 amino acids. Germline CDR1 is MDHEN and CDR2 is SYDVKM. Between the trimmed V and J ends, which lost 7 bases and 1 base, there was a span of 13 bases. CDR3 sequence: CASIAYRAQETQYF. Written as DNA, the CDR3 is TGTGCCAGCATAGCGTACAGGGCCCAAGAGACCCAGTACTTC.

This clone was counted a few times. The V gene is TRBV7-2, the J gene TRBJ1-5, with unresolved D. Germline V lookup: CDR1 SGHTA, CDR2 FQGNSA. Trimming removed 5 bases from V and 3 bases from J, with 17 bases in between. The CDR3 consists of 16 residues. The CDR3 region has the DNA TGTGCCAGCAGCCCCAACGGGCCGCACTACAATCAGCCCCAGCATTTT. Encoded protein: CASSPNGPHYNQPQHF.